The rows below give T cell receptor beta chains drawn from one sample of a study of cytomegalovirus exposure and HLA in healthy donors. Repertoires were generated with immunoSEQ multiplex PCR, while TCRdb's copy carries only in-frame clones and drops some. The sample holds 110,000 or so clones, over 65% seen once. Sequenced input: PBMCs. The receptor source for this set is a woman between 35 and 50 years old in good health and CMV-seropositive. CDR3s include the opening cysteine and the closing phenylalanine or tryptophan. D genes are given only for firm matches. Part of the rows lack a size; the others show once, few, many or a class for expanded clones.

>TRBJ2-1|TRBV7-9|TRBD1|NA
TGTGCCAGCAGCGCTAGCGACAGGGGTCTTGGCAATGAGCAGTTCTTC
CASSASDRGLGNEQFF
>TRBJ2-7|TRBV4-2|NA|NA
TGTGCCAGCAGCCAAGGTTTGGGGGAGGAAACCTACGAGCAGTACTTC
CASSQGLGEETYEQYF
>TRBJ2-3|TRBV30|TRBD2|NA
TGTGCCTGGAGTGTACTGCGGACTAGCGGGTATACAGATACGCAGTATTTT
CAWSVLRTSGYTDTQYF
>TRBJ2-7|TRBV5-5|TRBD2|once
TGTGCCAGCAGCTCCTTCACACTAGCGGGGGCCTACGAGCAGTACTTC
CASSSFTLAGAYEQYF
>TRBJ2-1|TRBV7-2|NA|once
TGTGCCAGCAGCCCCGGTGGGGCAGAGAGAAAGTTCTTC
CASSPGGAERKFF
>TRBJ1-1|TRBV5-1|NA|NA
TGCGCCAGCAGCTTAGGACATTCGAACACTGAAGCTTTCTTT
CASSLGHSNTEAFF
>TRBJ2-5|TRBV10-2|TRBD1|NA
TGCGCCAGCAGCGACAGGGGCAGGGCCCAAGAGACCCAGTACTTC
CASSDRGRAQETQYF
>TRBJ2-3|TRBV28|TRBD2|NA
TGTGCCAGCAGTTCCTCCGGGGGGGCTGACACAGATACGCAGTATTTT
CASSSSGGADTDTQYF
>TRBJ2-1|TRBV5-1|TRBD1|NA
TGCGCCAGCAGCGGACCGGACAGGCTTCTAAACAATGAGCAGTTCTTC
CASSGPDRLLNNEQFF
>TRBJ2-5|TRBV2|NA|NA
TGTGCCAGCTGTGTACAGCAAGAGACCCAGTACTTC
CASCVQQETQYF
>TRBJ2-2|TRBV27|NA|NA
TGTGCCAGCAGTTTATCCAGGGTGAACACCGGGGAGCTGTTTTTT
CASSLSRVNTGELFF
>TRBJ2-3|TRBV7-2|NA|NA
TGTGCCAGCAGCCAATCTCGCGCGCAGTATTTT
CASSQSRAQYF
>TRBJ2-1|TRBV25-1|TRBD2|NA
TGTGCCAGCAGTGGACTAGCGGGAGTGGGCAATGAGCAGTTCTTC
CASSGLAGVGNEQFF
>TRBJ2-7|TRBV5-1|TRBD1|few
TGCGCCAGCAGCGGGAAGACAGGGGGGCACGAGCAGTACTTC
CASSGKTGGHEQYF
>TRBJ1-2|TRBV6-1|NA|NA
TGTGCCAGCAGTGAGGGCCGGTTCTATGGCTACACCTTC
CASSEGRFYGYTF
>TRBJ2-7|TRBV30|NA|NA
TGTGCCTGGGATCAGGGGATTACGACCTACGAGCAGTACTTC
CAWDQGITTYEQYF
>TRBJ2-7|TRBV4-1|TRBD2|NA
TGCGCCAGCAGCCAAGGCCTAGCGGACTCCTACGAGCAGTACTTC
CASSQGLADSYEQYF
>TRBJ2-7|TRBV5-1|NA|NA
TGCGCCAGCAGCTTGGAGCCCCGGGTATACGGCTCCTACGAGCAGTACTTC
CASSLEPRVYGSYEQYF
>TRBJ2-3|TRBV11-3|TRBD2|once
TGTGCCAGCAGCCCGGGACTAGCGGCTAGCACAGATACGCAGTATTTT
CASSPGLAASTDTQYF
>TRBJ1-3|TRBV6-5|NA|NA
TGTGCCAGCAGTTACTCGGAAGGGGTCGGAAACACCATATATTTT
CASSYSEGVGNTIYF
>TRBJ2-1|TRBV5-4|TRBD2|NA
TGTGCCAGCAGCCGTACTAGCGGGGGGGCCAATGAGCAGTTCTTC
CASSRTSGGANEQFF
>TRBJ1-1|TRBV30|NA|NA
TGTGCCTGGGCAGGGGATGAGCAGGGCTTGAACACTGAAGCTTTCTTT
CAWAGDEQGLNTEAFF
>TRBJ2-1|TRBV7-3|TRBD2|NA
TGTGCCAGCAGCTTAACCCCGGGGGGGGATGAGCAGTTCTTC
CASSLTPGGDEQFF
>TRBJ2-5|TRBV27|TRBD2|NA
TGTGCCAGCAGTTTATTTTCCCCGACGAGACTAGCGGGGGGGCCGGGGACCCAGTACTTC
CASSLFSPTRLAGGPGTQYF
>TRBJ2-5|TRBV19|TRBD2|NA
TGTGCCAGTAGTATCCAGGGGACTAGCGGTCTCCTTGGGGAGACCCAGTACTTC
CASSIQGTSGLLGETQYF
>TRBJ1-2|TRBV29-1|TRBD1|NA
TGCAGCGTGAGAGAGACAGGGGTGAGCTATGGCTACACCTTC
CSVRETGVSYGYTF
>TRBJ2-2|TRBV7-2|NA|NA
TGTGCCAGCAGCTTAATGGGGCCAACAAACACCGGGGAGCTGTTTTTT
CASSLMGPTNTGELFF
>TRBJ1-1|TRBV18|NA|NA
TGTGCCAGCTCACCACAGACAGCGAACACTGAAGCTTTCTTT
CASSPQTANTEAFF
>TRBJ2-2|TRBV5-6|NA|NA
TGTGCCAGCAGCTTGTCTCAGGGGTCCGGCACCGGGGAGCTGTTTTTT
CASSLSQGSGTGELFF
>TRBJ1-2|TRBV4-1|NA|NA
TGCGCCAGCAGCCAAGATGGAACAGGGTTTGACTATGGCTACACCTTC
CASSQDGTGFDYGYTF
>TRBJ1-1|TRBV18|TRBD1|once
TGTGCCAGCTCACCGGGGACAGGGGAGATCCCGAACACTGAAGCTTTCTTT
CASSPGTGEIPNTEAFF
>TRBJ1-6|TRBV4-3|TRBD1|NA
TGCGCCAGCAGCCGAACTCCCTACGGGACAGGGGTGAATTCACCCCTCCACTTT
CASSRTPYGTGVNSPLHF
>TRBJ2-5|TRBV15|NA|few
TGTGCCACCAGCAGAAAGAGGGGGGGTACCCTAGGATACCCTAGCGTACAAGAGACCCAGTACTTC
CATSRKRGGTLGYPSVQETQYF
>TRBJ1-5|TRBV6-1|TRBD1|NA
TGTGCCAGCAGTGACAGGGGGCGAGGTAGCAATCAGCCCCAGCATTTT
CASSDRGRGSNQPQHF
>TRBJ1-2|TRBV7-2|NA|NA
TGTGCCAGCAGCTTAACAGACTATGGCTACACCTTC
CASSLTDYGYTF
>TRBJ1-2|TRBV7-2|NA|NA
TGTGCCAGCAGCTTAGGCACGGGGGTGGTTGGTGGCTACACCTTC
CASSLGTGVVGGYTF
>TRBJ2-2|TRBV4-2|NA|NA
TGTGCCAGCAGCCAAGATGAAAGGGGAAGCGGGGAGCTGTTTTTT
CASSQDERGSGELFF
>TRBJ1-2|TRBV4-1|TRBD1|NA
TGCGCCAGCAGCTACCTGACAGGGTGTGGCTACACCTTC
CASSYLTGCGYTF
>TRBJ2-3|TRBV27|NA|NA
TGTGCCAGCAGTTCAATGAGCTCGGATACGCAGTATTTT
CASSSMSSDTQYF
>TRBJ1-2|TRBV6-6|NA|NA
TGTGCCCTCGGGGGGCGATTCTATGGCTACACCTTC
CALGGRFYGYTF
>TRBJ1-2|TRBV7-9|TRBD1|NA
TGTGCCAGCAGTCCCGGGACAGGGGAAATCTACACCTTC
CASSPGTGEIYTF
>TRBJ1-6|TRBV19|NA|NA
TGTGCCAGTAGTAGGCAGTTCAATTCACCCCTCCACTTT
CASSRQFNSPLHF
>TRBJ2-1|TRBV5-1|NA|NA
TGCGCCAGCAGCTTGCGGGACAATGAGCAGTTCTTC
CASSLRDNEQFF
>TRBJ2-5|TRBV5-4|TRBD2|NA
TGTGCCAGCAGCTTGGGGGGACTAGCGGGAGTAGGCGAGACCCAGTACTTC
CASSLGGLAGVGETQYF
>TRBJ1-4|TRBV5-6|TRBD1|NA
TGTGCCAGCAGCCCCAGGGGGCGCCGGGAAAAACTGTTTTTT
CASSPRGRREKLFF
>TRBJ2-2|TRBV18|TRBD2|NA
TGTGCCAGCTCACCTGAGCGGGGGGGACGCACCGGGGAGCTGTTTTTT
CASSPERGGRTGELFF
>TRBJ2-3|TRBV10-2|TRBD2|NA
TGCGCCAGCAGCCAGACTAGCGGGGTAGGCACAGATACGCAGTATTTT
CASSQTSGVGTDTQYF
>TRBJ1-2|TRBV7-8|NA|NA
TGTGCCAGCAGCTTAGCCGGGAAGAGCTATGGCTACACCTTC
CASSLAGKSYGYTF
>TRBJ1-1|TRBV7-8|TRBD1|few
TGTGCCAGCAGCTTTCCCGCCGGACAGGGAATCACTGAAGCTTTCTTT
CASSFPAGQGITEAFF
>TRBJ1-4|TRBV6-1|NA|NA
TGTGCCAGCAGTGAAGGCGGAGTAACTAATGAAAAACTGTTTTTT
CASSEGGVTNEKLFF
>TRBJ2-5|TRBV18|NA|NA
TGTGCCAGCTCACCACCGAGTAAACAAGAGACCCAGTACTTC
CASSPPSKQETQYF
>TRBJ1-2|TRBV7-2|TRBD1|NA
TGTGCCAGCAGCCCCAGGGGGAGTGGAAACTATGGCTACACCTTC
CASSPRGSGNYGYTF
>TRBJ1-2|TRBV7-9|TRBD1|NA
TGTGCCAGCAGTGACAGGGGGCTTGGCTACACCTTC
CASSDRGLGYTF
>TRBJ2-1|TRBV2|NA|NA
TGTGCCAGCAGCCCCACAGGATCCCTCGCGTTCTTC
CASSPTGSLAFF
>TRBJ2-3|TRBV2|NA|NA
TGTGCCAGCAGTGGGCCCCGCCCCACAGATACGCAGTATTTT
CASSGPRPTDTQYF